This T cell receptor beta chain emerged from a study of PD-1 blockade in mismatch repair-deficient tumors. At the level of the study: All were previously treated, progressing patients with about 12 mismatch repair-deficient cancer types.

In regard to this clone: At the DNA level, this CDR3 is encoded by other sequences in the same sample as well.

CDR1 is MNHEY and CDR2 is SMNVEV in the germline V gene (reference sequence). Trimming took 5 bases from V and 3 from J, leaving 8 bases between them. The CDR3 is 12 residues long. Assay used: immunoSEQ multiplex PCR; TCRdb lists only in-frame clones, some missing. This table holds 56,000 or so clones, around 80% found once. The genes are TRBV27 and TRBJ2-7; D gene ambiguous. The sequencing used peripheral blood, collected 4 weeks after starting pembrolizumab. The origin of this receptor is an adult with mismatch repair-deficient cancer. The CDR3 spells CASSRTLYEQYF. The CDR3 DNA is TGTGCCAGCAGTCGCACCCTCTACGAGCAGTACTTC.